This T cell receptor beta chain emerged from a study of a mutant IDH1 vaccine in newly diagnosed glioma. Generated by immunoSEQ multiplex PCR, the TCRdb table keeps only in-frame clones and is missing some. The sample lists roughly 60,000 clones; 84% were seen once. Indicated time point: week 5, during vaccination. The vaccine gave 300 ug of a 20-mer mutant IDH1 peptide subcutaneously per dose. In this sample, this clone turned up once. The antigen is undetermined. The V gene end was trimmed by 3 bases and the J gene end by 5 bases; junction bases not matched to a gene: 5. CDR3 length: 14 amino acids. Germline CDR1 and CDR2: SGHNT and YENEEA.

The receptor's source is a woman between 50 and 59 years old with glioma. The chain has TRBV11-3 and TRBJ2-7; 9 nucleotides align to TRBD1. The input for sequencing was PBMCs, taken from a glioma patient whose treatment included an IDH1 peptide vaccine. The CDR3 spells CASSLGTGTDEQYF. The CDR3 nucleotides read TGTGCCAGCAGCTTGGGGACAGGGACAGACGAGCAGTACTTC.